Listed here are 26 T cell receptor beta chains from one sample, sequenced in a study of CD8+ T cells in alopecia areata. Following extraction, RNA underwent reverse transcription to cDNA, which served as the sequencing template. This table comes from immunoSEQ multiplex PCR, and its TCRdb copy is limited to in-frame clones, with some not included. This repertoire shows over 85,000 clones, approximately 42% found once; its top ten account for roughly 1.3%. Material: CD4+ T cells sorted from blood. These receptors were obtained from a human donor with alopecia areata.

This clone was found a few times. J is TRBJ2-7 and V is TRBV2; D is ambiguous. The germline V gene encodes CDR1 SNHLY and CDR2 FYNNEI. The CDR3 runs 13 residues. Trimming shortened V by 7 bases and J by 2 bases, and 12 bases separated the two germline ends. The CDR3 DNA reads TGTGCCAGCAATACATTTGGGCCCTACGAGCAGTACTTC. Its protein is CASNTFGPYEQYF.

This clone has a handful of counts. V is TRBV7-9 and J is TRBJ2-6, with D perhaps given as TRBD1 or TRBD2 (5 bases each). V lost 5 bases and J lost 4, with 15 bases in between. Germline V gene lookup returns CDR1 SEHNR and CDR2 FQNEAQ (reference sequence). This CDR3 has 16 amino acids. The CDR3 protein is CASSPVLGTGANVLTF. The CDR3, as DNA: TGTGCCAGCAGCCCCGTTCTGGGGACCGGGGCCAACGTCCTGACTTTC.

About this clone itself: The same CDR3 can be traced to other DNA sequences in this sample. The genes are TRBV18 and TRBJ2-3; D is unresolved. V lost 2 bases and J 2 bases, leaving 2 bases between the germline ends. The germline V gene encodes CDR1 KGHSH and CDR2 LQKENI. The CDR3 loop spans 12 amino acids. The CDR3 sequence is CASSPDTDTQYF. CDR3 coding DNA: TGTGCCAGCTCACCAGACACAGATACGCAGTATTTT.

Only a few counts were recorded for this clone. Here the CDR3 DNA reads TGTGCCAGCAGCTTGGCCAGTAGCGGGAGCTTTAATGAGCAGTTCTTC. This codes for CASSLASSGSFNEQFF. The chain links TRBV5-6 to TRBJ2-1, with 9 bases lining up with TRBD2. V shed 0 bases and J 7 bases; nucleotides not matched to a gene: 8. Germline loops: CDR1 SGHDT, CDR2 YYEEEE. The CDR3 covers 16 residues.

The chain carries TRBV5-1 and TRBJ1-2, with D possibly TRBD1 on 6 matching bases. The CDR3 contains 15 residues. The germline CDR1 and CDR2 sequences are SGHRS and YFSETQ. V lost 0 bases and J 0 bases, leaving 9 bases between the germline ends. CDR3 in amino acids: CASSLVQGPNYGYTF. CDR3 sequence (DNA): TGCGCCAGCAGCTTGGTGCAGGGGCCTAACTATGGCTACACCTTC.

In its sample, this clone was seen a few times. The chain uses TRBV29-1 and TRBJ1-1; TRBD1 aligns across 7 bases. The CDR3 contains 14 residues. Trimming took 8 bases from V and 4 from J; bases not matched to a gene: 13. Germline V lookup: CDR1 SQVTM, CDR2 ANQGSEA. For the CDR3, the DNA is TGCAGCTTCACGGAGGGGGCCCTTGGCACTGAAGCTTTCTTT. It specifies CSFTEGALGTEAFF.

The genes are TRBV7-2 and TRBJ2-7; possible D gene TRBD1, 5 bases. From germline, CDR1 is SGHTA and CDR2 FQGNSA. The CDR3 contains 13 residues. With 3 bases removed from V and 6 bases from J, the gap between germline ends came to 12 bases. CDR3 sequence: CASSFNRGSEQYF. DNA for the CDR3: TGTGCCAGCAGCTTTAATAGGGGTTCCGAGCAGTACTTC. The full variable domain, in which reference TRBV7-2 and TRBJ2-7 provide the parts outside the CDR3, is GAGVSQSPSNKVTEKGKDVELRCDPISGHTALYWYRQSLGQGLEFLIYFQGNSAPDKSGLPSDRFSAERTGGSVSTLTIQRTQQEDSAVYLCASSFNRGSEQYFGPGTRLTVT.

A few counts support this clone. This rearrangement joins TRBV7-6 to TRBJ2-7; D possibly corresponds to TRBD2 (6 bases). The length of the CDR3 is 15 residues. Trimming took 2 bases from V and 5 from J, leaving 16 bases between them. Germline CDR1 reads SGHVS; CDR2 reads FNYEAQ. This chain's CDR3 is CASSLSSASVHEQYF. The CDR3 region has the DNA TGTGCCAGCAGCTTAAGTTCGGCTAGCGTGCACGAGCAGTACTTC.

There are a few counts of this clone. The chain employs TRBV4-3 and TRBJ1-6, with D hard to call. There are 15 residues in the CDR3. V was clipped by 1 base and J by 7 bases, with 11 bases between them. Germline assignment: CDR1 LGHNA and CDR2 YSLEER. CDR3 residues: CASSQAAQANSPLHF. The CDR3 bases are TGCGCCAGCAGCCAAGCGGCCCAGGCGAATTCACCCCTCCACTTT.

This clone has more than one count but fewer than ten. J is TRBJ1-1 and V is TRBV29-1; D is unresolved. Trimming pared 2 bases from V and 0 bases from J, leaving 7 bases between. Germline values: CDR1 SQVTM, CDR2 ANQGSEA. The CDR3 length is 13 residues. CDR3 in DNA: TGCAGCGTTGAAAGAGTCCTGAACACTGAAGCTTTCTTT. It encodes CSVERVLNTEAFF.

This sequence joins TRBV28 and TRBJ1-4, with D perhaps TRBD1 (6 bases). Trimming took off 10 bases at V and 7 bases at J, with 19 bases between the two ends. The length of the CDR3 is 14 residues. Germline lookup yields CDR1 MDHEN and CDR2 SYDVKM. CDR3 amino acids: CATTSGGWGEKLFF. The CDR3 DNA sequence: TGTGCCACCACTTCGGGGGGCTGGGGTGAAAAACTGTTTTTT.

The chain employs TRBV6-5 and TRBJ2-5; 8 bases agree with TRBD2. Per the germline V gene, CDR1 is MNHEY and CDR2 is SVGAGI. The CDR3 is 15 residues long. V was pared by 6 bases and J by 1 base, with 7 bases of the junction left unmatched. The CDR3, as DNA: TGTGCCAGCAGCCGAGGGACTAGGGGCCAAGAGACCCAGTACTTC. Translating gives CASSRGTRGQETQYF.

In its sample, this clone was seen a few times. The chain combines TRBV27 with TRBJ2-1; TRBD1 matches at 10 bases. Germline CDR1 is MNHEY and CDR2 is SMNVEV (reference sequence). V gave up 5 bases and J gave up 8 bases; unmatched junction bases: 6. The CDR3 runs 14 residues. The chain's CDR3 is CASSRTGGAYEQFF. As DNA, the CDR3 is TGTGCCAGCAGTAGGACAGGGGGGGCGTATGAGCAGTTCTTC.

The genes are TRBV30 and TRBJ1-5, with D perhaps matching TRBD1 (5 bases). Germline V CDR1 and CDR2: GTSNPN, SVGIG (reference sequence). V gave up 2 bases and J gave up 0 bases, with 8 bases separating them. This CDR3 contains 14 residues. DNA of the CDR3: TGTGCCTGGAGTAGAGACAGTAGCAATCAGCCCCAGCATTTT. Protein product: CAWSRDSSNQPQHF.

This clone was detected a few times. The J gene is TRBJ2-7, the V gene TRBV19; 7 nucleotides line up with TRBD1. Losses at the gene ends were 4 bases for V and 4 bases for J; bases not matched to a gene: 13. Germline loops: CDR1 LNHDA, CDR2 SQIVND (reference sequence). This CDR3 has 16 residues. The CDR3 loop reads CASSTTNRGPGYEQYF. CDR3 coding DNA: TGTGCCAGTAGTACGACTAACAGGGGACCAGGTTACGAGCAGTACTTC.

This rearrangement joins TRBV9 to TRBJ2-2, with D maybe TRBD1 (6 bases). The germline gives CDR1 SGDLS, CDR2 YYNGEE. The V end was cut by 2 bases, the J end by 6 bases, with 11 bases between. The CDR3 consists of 14 residues. In DNA, the CDR3 is TGTGCCAGCAGCGTGGGGGACATTGCCGGGGAGCTGTTTTTT. This gives the protein CASSVGDIAGELFF.

In this sample, this clone turned up once. The chain links TRBV29-1 to TRBJ2-7; TRBD1 is a possible D gene (6 bases). The V gene's germline CDR1 is SQVTM and CDR2 ANQGSEA. V lost 3 bases, J lost 3 bases, and 12 bases lay in between. CDR3 length: 13 residues. The CDR3 reads CSVEHTGNYEQYF. The CDR3 coding sequence is TGCAGCGTTGAGCACACAGGGAACTACGAGCAGTACTTC.

This clone was observed a handful of times. The V call is TRBV5-1, the J call TRBJ1-2; no clear D. Between the trimmed V and J ends, which lost 1 base and 1 base, there was a span of 14 bases. The CDR3 is 16 amino acids. Germline values: CDR1 SGHRS, CDR2 YFSETQ. The chain's CDR3 is CASSLRPGSDNYGYTF. The CDR3 nucleotides are TGCGCCAGCAGCTTGCGCCCAGGTTCCGATAACTATGGCTACACCTTC.

The chain employs TRBV30 and TRBJ2-7; TRBD1 or TRBD2 may be the D gene (6 bases each). The CDR3 totals 14 residues. Between the trimmed V and J ends, which lost 0 bases and 3 bases, there was a span of 12 bases. CDR1 is GTSNPN, CDR2 SVGIG, per germline (reference sequence). The CDR3 sequence is CAWSVGGTSYEQYF. The DNA for the CDR3 is TGTGCCTGGAGTGTAGGGGGGACGAGCTACGAGCAGTACTTC.

The chain couples TRBV5-1 to TRBJ2-2; TRBD1 matches at 10 bases. The junction had 8 bases not matched to a gene; V was cut back by 4 bases and J by 5 bases. The germline V gene has CDR1 SGHRS and CDR2 YFSETQ. CDR3 length: 16 residues. CDR3 residues: CASSGDRGPVTGELFF. The CDR3 nucleotides read TGCGCCAGCAGCGGAGACAGGGGGCCGGTTACCGGGGAGCTGTTTTTT.

This chain links TRBV28 with TRBJ2-7; D ambiguous. Trimming took off 1 base at V and 3 bases at J, with 7 bases between the two ends. This CDR3 has 13 residues. Germline CDR1 reads MDHEN; CDR2 reads SYDVKM. The CDR3 nucleotides read TGTGCCAGCAGTTTATCCCCTAGCTACGAGCAGTACTTC. Translating gives CASSLSPSYEQYF.

The rearrangement joins TRBV5-5 to TRBJ2-3; no clear D gene. V lost 2 bases to trimming and J lost 2 bases, with 9 bases between them. The CDR3 is 14 amino acids. Germline V gene sequence: CDR1 SGHKS, CDR2 YYEKEE (reference sequence). The CDR3 sequence: CASSLWQNTDTQYF. DNA of the CDR3: TGTGCCAGCAGCTTATGGCAAAACACAGATACGCAGTATTTT.

This chain uses TRBV7-6 with TRBJ2-1; 11 positions match TRBD2. V lost 7 bases to trimming and J lost 2 bases; unmatched junction nucleotides: 4. The germline gives CDR1 SGHVS, CDR2 FNYEAQ. CDR3 size: 15 residues. CDR3 residues: CASTMGLAAYNEQFF. The CDR3 bases are TGTGCCAGCACCATGGGACTAGCGGCCTACAATGAGCAGTTCTTC.

The chain carries TRBV11-2 and TRBJ1-2; D is unresolved. Looked up from germline, CDR1 is SGHAT and CDR2 is FQNNGV. With 3 bases removed from V and 3 bases from J, the gap between germline ends came to 5 bases. This CDR3 is built from 12 residues. The CDR3: CASSLADYGYTF. Here the CDR3 DNA reads TGTGCCAGCAGCTTGGCAGACTATGGCTACACCTTC.

V and J are TRBV5-6 and TRBJ2-7; D gene uncertain. Germline CDR1 and CDR2: SGHDT and YYEEEE. This CDR3 is 12 amino acids long. V was clipped by 4 bases and J by 4 bases, with 9 bases between them. The CDR3 DNA reads as TGTGCCAGCAGCCAATCTCGATACGAGCAGTACTTC. This gives the protein CASSQSRYEQYF. Using reference TRBV5-6 and TRBJ2-7 for the parts outside the CDR3, the full variable domain is DAGVTQSPTHLIKTRGQQVTLRCSPKSGHDTVSWYQQALGQGPQFIFQYYEEEERQRGNFPDRFSGHQFPNYSSELNVNALLLGDSALYLCASSQSRYEQYFGPGTRLTVT.

The chain employs TRBV2 and TRBJ2-4; 11 bases are a match to TRBD2. The CDR3 sequence is 16 residues long. V trimming: 6 bases; J trimming: 9 bases; junction bases outside the gene matches: 13. Germline CDR1 is SNHLY and CDR2 is FYNNEI. CDR3 bases: TGTGCCAGCAGCGAGCTAGCGGGGGGCTTTGGGGTCATTCAGTACTTC. Amino acids: CASSELAGGFGVIQYF.